The entry that follows covers one TCR beta chain sequence. V lost 4 bases to trimming and J lost 0 bases, with 15 bases between them. Germline V gene sequence: CDR1 SEHNR, CDR2 FQNEAQ (reference sequence). The CDR3 has 16 residues. PCR was performed using 60 Vbeta and 13 Jbeta primers. The repertoire was sequenced with immunoSEQ multiplex PCR; TCRdb's copy has only in-frame clones and lacks some. The data hold some 150,000 clones, with roughly three quarters observed a single time. This entry belongs to a study of cytomegalovirus exposure and HLA in healthy donors. The specimen sequenced was PBMCs. This chain joins TRBV7-9 and TRBJ2-5, with D possibly matching TRBD2 (5 bases). This TCR was sampled from a woman aged 40 to 55 in good health and CMV-seronegative. The CDR3 nucleotides read TGTGCCAGCAGCTCGGACCCTAGCCAGTACCAAGAGACCCAGTACTTC. Protein sequence: CASSSDPSQYQETQYF.